The 23 T cell receptor beta chains below all came from one sample that was sequenced in a study of a mutant IDH1 vaccine in newly diagnosed glioma. These receptors have no identified antigens. Only in-frame clones appear in the TCRdb table, and some are missing; sequencing was by immunoSEQ multiplex PCR. The table records 40,000 to 50,000 clones, approximately 86% of them present only once. Time point specified: week 47, end of study. Vaccination comprised doses that each held 300 ug of mutant IDH1 20-mer peptide, plus topical imiquimod. The sample in question was PBMCs, obtained from a glioma patient whose treatment included an IDH1 peptide vaccine. The receptors derive from a man younger than 30 with glioma. Some clones in this sample may be carry-over from other donors' samples.

The genes are TRBV30 and TRBJ1-2; D remains unclear. Trimming took off 3 bases at V and 0 bases at J, with 8 bases between the two ends. This CDR3 contains 13 residues. Per the germline V gene, CDR1 is GTSNPN and CDR2 is SVGIG (reference sequence). The CDR3 DNA follows: TGTGCCTGGAGGGGATTAGCTAACTATGGCTACACCTTC. It yields the protein CAWRGLANYGYTF. Complete variable domain (other parts from reference TRBV30 and TRBJ1-2): SQTIHQWPATLVQPVGSPLSLECTVEGTSNPNLYWYRQAAGRGLQLLFYSVGIGQISSEVPQNLSASRPQDRQFILSSKKLLLSDSGFYLCAWRGLANYGYTFGSGTRLTVV.

The rearrangement links TRBV5-8 to TRBJ2-7; D perhaps matches TRBD2 (5 bases). The V and J ends lost 4 bases and 2 bases respectively, with 10 bases between them. The CDR3 consists of 13 residues. Germline CDR1 and CDR2: SGHTS and YDEGEE. In nucleotides, the CDR3 is TGTGCCAGCAGCCAATACGGGGCCTACGAGCAGTACTTC. It translates to CASSQYGAYEQYF.

This rearrangement joins TRBV5-1 to TRBJ2-7; TRBD1 or TRBD2 may be the D gene (6 bases each). V was cut by 5 bases and J by 4 bases, with 16 bases left in between. CDR1 and CDR2 (germline): SGHRS, YFSETQ. The CDR3 totals 14 residues. The DNA of the CDR3 is TGCGCCAGCAGGGCGGGACAAATACCTTACGAGCAGTACTTC. Its protein product is CASRAGQIPYEQYF.

The chain links TRBV10-3 to TRBJ1-2; 12 bases map to TRBD1. Germline V gives CDR1 ENHRY, CDR2 SYGVKD. Trimming cost V 4 bases and J 2 bases; bases outside gene matches: 8. This CDR3 is built from 17 residues. DNA for the CDR3: TGTGCCATCAGTGCAATCCCGGGACAGGGGGCGAACTATGGCTACACCTTC. As protein: CAISAIPGQGANYGYTF.

CDR3 DNA: TGTGCCAGCTCACAGGGGAATCAGCCCCAGCATTTT. This gives the protein CASSQGNQPQHF. The chain links TRBV18 to TRBJ1-5; a possible D gene is TRBD1 (5 bases). V lost 4 bases to trimming and J lost 4 bases, with 5 bases between them. CDR1 KGHSH and CDR2 LQKENI come from the germline V gene. This CDR3 is 12 amino acids long.

The chain recombines TRBV2 with TRBJ2-3, with D unclear. The CDR3 runs 12 residues. Per the germline V gene, CDR1 is SNHLY and CDR2 is FYNNEI. With 6 bases removed from V and 4 bases from J, the gap between germline ends came to 8 bases. CDR3: CASRGMADTQYF. The CDR3 nucleotides read TGTGCCAGCAGAGGCATGGCAGATACGCAGTATTTT.

The chain recombines TRBV4-2 with TRBJ2-7, with D tentatively TRBD1 or TRBD2 (5 bases each). The length of the CDR3 is 15 residues. The V gene's germline CDR1 is LGHNA and CDR2 YNFKEQ. The ends were cut back, 4 bases at V and 7 bases at J, with 20 bases in the middle. The CDR3 nucleotides are TGTGCCAGCAGCCCCCCAGGCGTCGGGGCGACGGAGCAGTACTTC. Encoded protein: CASSPPGVGATEQYF.

The V call is TRBV19, the J call TRBJ2-4; 7 bases are a match to TRBD1. Unmatched junction bases numbered 5, after V lost 1 base and J lost 5 bases. The CDR3 has 15 residues. Germline CDR1 and CDR2: LNHDA and SQIVND (reference sequence). In DNA form, the CDR3 reads TGTGCCAGTAGTATAGGGACAGGCCGTCAAAACATTCAGTACTTC. Translated, it gives CASSIGTGRQNIQYF.

The chain has TRBV30 and TRBJ1-2; 8 positions agree with TRBD1. Per germline, CDR1 GTSNPN and CDR2 SVGIG (reference sequence). The V segment lost 6 bases and the J segment 5 bases; nucleotides outside the gene matches: 11. The CDR3 has 14 amino acids. The chain's CDR3 is CACDRGLGEYGYTF. The CDR3, as DNA: TGTGCCTGCGACAGGGGCCTTGGCGAATATGGCTACACCTTC.

This clone occurred a few times. V usage is TRBV19 and J usage is TRBJ2-2; no firm D call. Germline V gene sequence: CDR1 LNHDA, CDR2 SQIVND (reference sequence). V was clipped by 4 bases and J by 1 base, with 10 bases between them. This CDR3 comprises 15 residues. The CDR3 reads CASSKGQWNTGELFF. In DNA form, the CDR3 reads TGTGCCAGTAGTAAAGGCCAGTGGAACACCGGGGAGCTGTTTTTT.

The gene calls are TRBV5-1 and TRBJ1-1, with 8 bases lining up with TRBD1. The CDR3 extends over 14 amino acids. V was clipped by 4 bases and J by 4 bases; unmatched bases: 6. The germline CDR1 and CDR2 sequences are SGHRS and YFSETQ. The CDR3 DNA is TGCGCCAGCAGCCCACAAACAGGGGGCACTGAAGCTTTCTTT. Residues: CASSPQTGGTEAFF.

In its sample, this clone was seen a few times. V usage is TRBV27 and J usage is TRBJ2-1; the D is unclear. Germline V gene data show CDR1 as MNHEY and CDR2 as SMNVEV (reference sequence). The CDR3 spans 16 residues. Trimming took off 8 bases at V and 3 bases at J, with 20 bases between the two ends. In DNA form, the CDR3 reads TGTGCCAGCCTCCCGGTGGGGATTGGGTTCTACAATGAGCAGTTCTTC. Encoded protein: CASLPVGIGFYNEQFF.

The chain recombines TRBV9 with TRBJ1-4; 11 positions match TRBD1. Trimming cost V 10 bases and J 6 bases; bases outside gene matches: 5. From germline, CDR1 is SGDLS and CDR2 YYNGEE. CDR3 length equals 13 residues. The CDR3 nucleotides are TGTGCCCTTGGGGACAGGGGGTATGAAAAACTGTTTTTT. It encodes CALGDRGYEKLFF.

The V gene is TRBV18, the J gene TRBJ2-2; maybe TRBD1 (6 bases). Germline CDR1 is KGHSH and CDR2 is LQKENI. This CDR3 region has 17 residues. The germline V and J ends were trimmed by 3 bases and 1 base, with 15 bases remaining between them. The CDR3: CASSPPGHLLNTGELFF. CDR3 sequence (DNA): TGTGCCAGCTCACCGCCGGGACACCTCCTGAACACCGGGGAGCTGTTTTTT.

J is TRBJ1-1 and V is TRBV18, with a weak D call TRBD1 (5 bases). CDR1 KGHSH and CDR2 LQKENI come from the germline V gene. The CDR3 has 16 residues. Between the trimmed V and J ends, which lost 2 bases and 5 bases, there was a span of 18 bases. CDR3 sequence reads: CASSPSWGRSGTEAFF. CDR3 sequence (DNA): TGTGCCAGCTCACCAAGCTGGGGACGGTCGGGGACTGAAGCTTTCTTT.

In this sample, this clone turned up a few times. This chain joins TRBV6-5 and TRBJ1-1, with a weak D call TRBD1 (5 bases). Germline V CDR1 and CDR2: MNHEY, SVGAGI. CDR3 length: 13 amino acids. Trimming stripped 2 bases from V and 5 bases from J, with 9 bases between. The DNA of the CDR3 is TGTGCCAGCAGTTACACCAAGGGGACTGAAGCTTTCTTT. It is translated as CASSYTKGTEAFF.

The gene calls are TRBV7-9 and TRBJ2-1; D is perhaps TRBD1 or TRBD2 (5 bases each). V shed 0 bases and J shed 4 bases, with 13 bases lying between them. The CDR3 has 16 residues. Per the germline V gene, CDR1 is SEHNR and CDR2 is FQNEAQ (reference sequence). DNA of the CDR3: TGTGCCAGCAGCTTAGCCCTAGCAGGGCCTTACAATGAGCAGTTCTTC. Translating it yields CASSLALAGPYNEQFF.

DNA for the CDR3: TGCGCCAGCAGCTTGGTGGTTGTGGGTGGCACTGAAGCTTTCTTT. Amino acids: CASSLVVVGGTEAFF. This chain joins TRBV5-1 and TRBJ1-1, with D unresolved. The CDR3 covers 15 residues. The V gene's germline CDR1 is SGHRS and CDR2 YFSETQ. V was trimmed by 0 bases and J by 4 bases, leaving 13 bases between them.

This rearrangement joins TRBV5-3 to TRBJ1-5; D is unclear. TRBV5-3 is assigned to the ORF class and has an uncertain function. V was cut by 0 bases and J by 1 base, with 11 bases left in between. The CDR3 covers 16 residues. The CDR3 DNA sequence: TGTGCCAGAAGCTTGGCCAAGGTCCTCAGCAATCAGCCCCAGCATTTT. It specifies CARSLAKVLSNQPQHF.

This clone appeared a single time. The rearrangement uses TRBV19 and TRBJ2-1; 8 bases fit TRBD1. The CDR3 is 14 amino acids. Germline-derived CDR1 and CDR2 are LNHDA and SQIVND (reference sequence). The J segment lost 6 bases and the V segment lost 3 bases, leaving 4 bases of the junction unmatched. CDR3 amino acids: CASSIARGPNEQFF. In DNA form, the CDR3 reads TGTGCCAGTAGTATCGCCAGGGGGCCCAATGAGCAGTTCTTC. The entire variable domain, with the rest obtained from reference TRBV19 and TRBJ2-1, is as follows: DGGITQSPKYLFRKEGQNVTLSCEQNLNHDAMYWYRQDPGQGLRLIYYSQIVNDFQKGDIAEGYSVSREKKESFPLTVTSAQKNPTAFYLCASSIARGPNEQFFGPGTRLTVL.

This chain joins TRBV10-3 and TRBJ2-1, with D hard to call. The V end was cut by 0 bases, the J end by 0 bases, with 6 bases between. Germline V gives CDR1 ENHRY, CDR2 SYGVKD. This CDR3 has 15 amino acids. The CDR3 sequence: CAISESRFSYNEQFF. The CDR3 DNA follows: TGTGCCATCAGTGAGTCTCGGTTCTCCTACAATGAGCAGTTCTTC.

This clone was seen only once. This chain connects TRBV6-5 to TRBJ1-5, with 10 bases matching TRBD1. This CDR3 comprises 15 residues. CDR1 and CDR2 (germline): MNHEY, SVGAGI. V lost 5 bases, J lost 4 bases, and 5 bases stayed unmatched. DNA of the CDR3: TGTGCCAGCAGTATCGACAGGGGGCCAAATCAGCCCCAGCATTTT. Protein: CASSIDRGPNQPQHF.

The genes are TRBV4-3 and TRBJ1-4; perhaps TRBD1 as D (5 bases). The germline V and J ends were trimmed by 1 base and 7 bases, with 22 bases remaining between them. Germline loops: CDR1 LGHNA, CDR2 YSLEER. This CDR3 comprises 18 residues. The CDR3: CASSQAAFPAGEGEKLFF. CDR3 DNA sequence: TGCGCCAGCAGCCAAGCGGCTTTCCCAGCGGGGGAAGGTGAAAAACTGTTTTTT.